A single sample is the source of the 20 T cell receptor beta chains below, sequenced in a study of blood T cell repertoires in COVID-19 (dated by TCRdb to about 2020). The protocol used for the library was the immunoSEQ multiplex PCR assay. In its TCRdb copy, this immuneACCESS table keeps in-frame sequences only and misses some clones. Where compared with another copy, unresolved V genes explain less than half of these, and the others have no known cause. Within this sample are approximately 240,000 clones, with nearly 85% of them counted one time only. The leading ten clones occupy roughly 1.3% of the sample. The source material was peripheral blood. The origin of the receptors is a woman in her 30s with COVID-19, enrolled during active disease.

This chain connects TRBV4-3 to TRBJ2-5; D gene uncertain. Germline V gives CDR1 LGHNA, CDR2 YSLEER. The CDR3 extends over 13 amino acids. Trimming left V 0 bases short and J 4 bases short, with 6 bases between. The CDR3 protein is CASSQERGETQYF. For the CDR3, the DNA is TGCGCCAGCAGCCAAGAAAGAGGAGAGACCCAGTACTTC.

The V gene is TRBV6-5, the J gene TRBJ1-1; 11 positions match TRBD1. With V trimmed by 6 bases and J by 3 bases, 3 bases remained unmatched. Germline V gene lookup returns CDR1 MNHEY and CDR2 SVGAGI. CDR3 size: 14 residues. The CDR3 DNA reads as TGTGCCAGCAGCGGGACAGGGGGTGACACTGAAGCTTTCTTT. Protein product: CASSGTGGDTEAFF.

Only one count was recorded for this clone. In DNA, the CDR3 is TGCGCCAGCAGCCAAGACTGGACTAGCGGGGGGGCCAGGGGTGGTGAGCAGTTCTTC. Amino acids: CASSQDWTSGGARGGEQFF. The chain carries TRBV4-1 and TRBJ2-1; 15 bases align to TRBD2. Germline V gene sequence: CDR1 MGHRA, CDR2 YSYEKL. The V gene end was trimmed by 0 bases and the J gene end by 9 bases; junction bases not matched to a gene: 12. The CDR3 length is 19 residues.

The J gene is TRBJ2-5, the V gene TRBV10-2; D unclear. V lost 5 bases and J lost 3, with 4 bases in between. Germline CDR1 is WSHSY and CDR2 is SAAADI. CDR3 length equals 11 residues. CDR3 nucleotide sequence: TGCGCCAGCAGTCCCAAAGAGACCCAGTACTTC. The encoded protein is CASSPKETQYF.

This chain connects TRBV7-2 to TRBJ2-3, with 8 bases identical to TRBD2. Germline loops: CDR1 SGHTA, CDR2 FQGNSA. CDR3 length: 18 residues. The V and J ends lost 1 base and 0 bases, in that order; junction bases with no gene match: 9. This CDR3 reads CASSLGGFGGDSTDTQYF. The CDR3 nucleotides are TGTGCCAGCAGCTTAGGTGGATTCGGGGGGGATAGCACAGATACGCAGTATTTT.

The V and J genes are TRBV10-3 and TRBJ1-1; weak D call: TRBD1 (5 bases). The CDR3 has 14 residues. Trimming removed 5 bases at V and 3 bases at J, with 13 bases between. The V gene's germline CDR1 is ENHRY and CDR2 SYGVKD. In DNA form, the CDR3 reads TGTGCCATCAGTCACAAGGGGCAGGACACTGAAGCTTTCTTT. As protein: CAISHKGQDTEAFF.

J is TRBJ1-1 and V is TRBV6-6; D ambiguous. Germline CDR1 is MNHNY and CDR2 is SVGAGI (reference sequence). This CDR3 is built from 16 residues. V was cut by 7 bases and J by 1 base, with 19 bases left in between. The CDR3 region has the DNA TGTGCCAGCACTTCTCTTAGGAGGCGGGAGAACACTGAAGCTTTCTTT. This gives the protein CASTSLRRRENTEAFF.

V gene TRBV5-1 combines with J gene TRBJ2-3; D might be TRBD2 (6 bases). CDR3 length: 17 amino acids. In germline, CDR1 is SGHRS, CDR2 YFSETQ. The V end lost 4 bases, the J end lost 4 bases, and 22 bases lay between the germline ends. The CDR3 DNA reads as TGCGCCAGCAGCCCGAGGGACGGGGGTTTCTTTCCAGATACGCAGTATTTT. Translation gives CASSPRDGGFFPDTQYF.

The V and J genes are TRBV5-6 and TRBJ1-4, with D perhaps TRBD1 (5 bases). CDR3 length equals 17 residues. V dropped 0 bases and J dropped 4 bases, with 16 bases sitting between them. Germline V CDR1 and CDR2: SGHDT, YYEEEE. Here the CDR3 DNA reads TGTGCCAGCAGCTTGGATGCAGGGCGGCTCCTTAATGAAAAACTGTTTTTT. It codes for CASSLDAGRLLNEKLFF.

The V gene is TRBV5-4, the J gene TRBJ1-4, with TRBD1 matching over 7 bases. V dropped 5 bases and J dropped 1; count of bases not matched to a gene: 2. CDR3 length: 14 residues. Germline lookup yields CDR1 SGHNT and CDR2 YYREEE (reference sequence). CDR3 nucleotide sequence: TGTGCCAGCAGTGACAGGGAAACTAATGAAAAACTGTTTTTT. Amino acid sequence: CASSDRETNEKLFF.

V usage is TRBV19 and J usage is TRBJ2-7; 9 bases map to TRBD1. CDR1 LNHDA and CDR2 SQIVND come from the germline V gene (reference sequence). The V segment lost 5 bases and the J segment 4 bases; nucleotides outside the gene matches: 9. CDR3 length: 15 residues. The CDR3 DNA follows: TGTGCCAGTAGTTCTACCGGGACAGGGCTTTACGAGCAGTACTTC. This sequence encodes CASSSTGTGLYEQYF. The whole variable domain, remainder taken from reference TRBV19 and TRBJ2-7, is DGGITQSPKYLFRKEGQNVTLSCEQNLNHDAMYWYRQDPGQGLRLIYYSQIVNDFQKGDIAEGYSVSREKKESFPLTVTSAQKNPTAFYLCASSSTGTGLYEQYFGPGTRLTVT.

The chain combines TRBV4-2 with TRBJ1-4; TRBD1 matches at 9 bases. The CDR3 contains 19 residues. Per the germline V gene, CDR1 is LGHNA and CDR2 is YNFKEQ. V gave up 0 bases and J gave up 8 bases; unmatched junction bases: 16. CDR3 protein: CASSQDAGQGLSGYEKLFF. CDR3 sequence (DNA): TGTGCCAGCAGCCAAGATGCGGGACAGGGACTTTCGGGATACGAAAAACTGTTTTTT.

The chain has TRBV19 and TRBJ1-3, with a tentative D call TRBD1 (6 bases). This CDR3 region has 15 residues. Germline V gives CDR1 LNHDA, CDR2 SQIVND (reference sequence). V was clipped by 6 bases and J by 0 bases, with 12 bases between them. The CDR3 is CASSQGPHSGNTIYF. The DNA of the CDR3 is TGTGCCAGTAGCCAGGGGCCGCACTCTGGAAACACCATATATTTT.

CDR3 nucleotide sequence: TGTGCCAGCACCAATTCCGGCAGGGCGAACTATGGCTACACCTTC. Translating gives CASTNSGRANYGYTF. The gene calls are TRBV5-5 and TRBJ1-2; maybe TRBD1 (5 bases). CDR3 length: 15 amino acids. CDR1 and CDR2 (germline): SGHKS, YYEKEE (reference sequence). Trimming pared 6 bases from V and 2 bases from J, leaving 17 bases between.

In regard to this clone: The sample has other DNA sequences that encode this CDR3 too. This chain links TRBV7-3 with TRBJ2-3; 14 nucleotides line up with TRBD2. This CDR3 is 16 amino acids long. The V segment lost 5 bases and the J segment 1 base; nucleotides outside the gene matches: 2. Germline values: CDR1 SGHTA, CDR2 FQGTGA. CDR3 DNA sequence: TGTGCCAGCAGCCCGGGACTAGCGGGAGGCACAGATACGCAGTATTTT. Residues: CASSPGLAGGTDTQYF.

This chain uses TRBV7-9 with TRBJ1-6, with 11 bases fitting TRBD1. There are 14 residues in the CDR3. With V trimmed by 5 bases and J by 10 bases, 4 bases remained unmatched. CDR1 is SEHNR, CDR2 FQNEAQ, per germline (reference sequence). For the CDR3, the DNA is TGTGCCAGCAGCCCTGGGACAGGGGGGTCACCCCTCCACTTT. As protein: CASSPGTGGSPLHF. Complete variable domain (other parts from reference TRBV7-9 and TRBJ1-6): DTGVSQNPRHKITKRGQNVTFRCDPISEHNRLYWYRQTLGQGPEFLTYFQNEAQLEKSRLLSDRFSAERPKGSFSTLEIQRTEQGDSAMYLCASSPGTGGSPLHFGNGTRLTVT.

This clone showed up just once. This rearrangement joins TRBV3-1 (or the pseudogene TRBV3-2) to TRBJ1-1, with TRBD1 matching 7 bases. The CDR3 totals 15 residues. Trimming took 4 bases from V and 1 from J; bases not matched to a gene: 6. Per the germline V gene, CDR1 is LGHDT and CDR2 is YNNKEL (reference sequence). Written as DNA, the CDR3 is TGTGCCAGCAGCCCGGGACAGCCAAAGAACACTGAAGCTTTCTTT. Residues: CASSPGQPKNTEAFF.

The chain uses TRBV7-2 and TRBJ2-3; TRBD1 agrees at 7 bases. CDR1 is SGHTA, CDR2 FQGNSA, per germline. The CDR3 is 17 amino acids. Losses at the gene ends were 4 bases for V and 5 bases for J; bases not matched to a gene: 15. CDR3 region: CASSSVGQQGRRDTQYF. The CDR3 bases are TGTGCCAGCAGCTCAGTGGGACAACAGGGGCGTCGAGATACGCAGTATTTT. Drawing the rest from reference TRBV7-2 and TRBJ2-3, the complete variable domain is GAGVSQSPSNKVTEKGKDVELRCDPISGHTALYWYRQSLGQGLEFLIYFQGNSAPDKSGLPSDRFSAERTGGSVSTLTIQRTQQEDSAVYLCASSSVGQQGRRDTQYFGPGTRLTVL.

V is TRBV15 and J is TRBJ2-4; tentative D call: TRBD1 (6 bases). The CDR3 has 18 amino acids. Germline V gene sequence: CDR1 LNHNV, CDR2 YYDKDF (reference sequence). Trimming shortened V by 0 bases and J by 1 base, and 16 bases separated the two germline ends. CDR3 protein: CATSRDLPGVGAKNIQYF. The DNA for the CDR3 is TGTGCCACCAGCAGAGATCTACCAGGGGTTGGTGCCAAAAACATTCAGTACTTC.

The CDR3 coding sequence is TGCGCCAGCAGCTCCTCCCCGGGACAACAGGGGGAAGCTTTCTTT. This gives the protein CASSSSPGQQGEAFF. The chain combines TRBV5-1 with TRBJ1-1; 7 positions agree with TRBD1. J was trimmed by 8 bases and V by 3 bases; bases with no gene match: 13. Germline V gene sequence: CDR1 SGHRS, CDR2 YFSETQ. The CDR3 is 15 amino acids.